This TCR beta chain was identified during a study of prognosis after radiotherapy for stage I lung cancer. The table lists this clonotype with many counts. The CDR3 has 13 residues. V gave up 7 bases and J gave up 5 bases, with 15 bases separating them. CDR1 is SQVTM and CDR2 is ANQGSEA in the germline V gene. Genomic DNA provided the template from which TCR beta CDR3 was amplified by two-round multiplex PCR. Gene-specific primers for each TRBV and TRBJ gene drove first-round PCR. Using its own MiXCR run on the multiplex PCR reads, TCRdb lists one record per CDR3 protein. The sample lists 50,000 or so distinct CDR3 sequences; around a third were seen once.

V is TRBV29-1 and J is TRBJ1-5; possibly TRBD1 for D (5 bases). The sample here was PBMCs, taken before or after stereotactic body radiation therapy (not recorded which). This clonotype was sampled from a donor older than 45 with non-small cell lung cancer. The CDR3 region has the DNA TGCAGCGCAGCGGGGGGGACGGATCAGCCCCAGCATTTT. As protein: CSAAGGTDQPQHF.